Below, one T cell receptor beta chain is given with its context. The CDR3 sequence is 15 residues long. CDR1 and CDR2 (germline): SGHVS, FQNEAQ. TCRdb reprocessed the 5' RACE reads; each CDR3 protein has one entry and no DNA is given. The listing contains about 400,000 distinct CDR3 sequences. This sample is part of a study of T cells expressing NK-cell markers. The rearrangement joins TRBV7-8 to TRBJ2-2; TCRdb names TRBD1, which stays unverified in the absence of DNA. The sample taken for sequencing was blood T cells: a sorted CD56 or NKG2C T cell subset, CD4+ or CD8+ T cells, or bulk PBMC T cells (not recorded which). The origin of this receptor is a woman in her fifties or sixties in good health. CDR3 loop: CASSSLDRGDGELFF.